A selection of T cell receptor beta chains follows, all from one sample in a study of cytomegalovirus exposure and HLA in healthy donors. The assay was immunoSEQ multiplex PCR, and TCRdb's table has in-frame clones only and misses some. The repertoire holds 35,000 to 55,000 clones, with around 60% as singletons. The sequenced sample consisted of PBMCs. The receptors stem from a human donor in good health. CDR3s include the opening cysteine and the closing phenylalanine or tryptophan.

v_gene,CDR3aa
TRBV30,CAQKGLAGDLKETQYF
TRBV7-9,CASSLTGGDLHEQYF
TRBV5-1,CASRQGPGTEAFF
TRBV10-3,CAISVGTGGREQFF
TRBV7-2,CASSFAGTASYEQYF
TRBV19,CASSIVGQGRNQPQHF
TRBV10-2,CASRTGTGSTDTQYF
TRBV5-1,CASSFTGNYGYTF
TRBV5-6,CASSFQTHETQYF
TRBV5-8,CASSAGRVPYEQYF
TRBV6-5,CASSSGGYEQYF
TRBV6-5,CASSYPGTGGKSFF
TRBV9,CASSVGFGRGYGYTF
TRBV4-1,CASSQAGLDTEAFF
TRBV7-8,CASSLTRLINTGELFF
TRBV5-4,CASSFAGTLSGNTIYF
TRBV7-2,CASSLEPTTGGQYF
TRBV11-2,CASSFRVNTEAFF
TRBV7-8,CASSLVSGNTEAFF
TRBV6-5,CASREPGGIETQYF
TRBV7-3,CASSLTRDQPQHF
TRBV2,CASSDGAGGPSRGYEQYF
TRBV7-8,CASSLKQGPGELFF
TRBV7-9,CASHRGAGPGEQYF
TRBV10-3,CAISGREIGSPLHF
TRBV28,CASRPSGWSYGYTF
TRBV6-5,CASRGTGGNYGYTF
TRBV5-1,CASSPSGGSYEQYF
TRBV10-1,CASSGNYNTEAFF
TRBV6-1,CASRPGQHNSPLHF
TRBV6-6,CASSPTGVTYEQYF
TRBV28,CASSSGQGAFYSPLHF
TRBV29-1,CSAPTGGGQETQYF
TRBV20-1,CSARDLSEAFF
TRBV9,CASSRTFGGRETQYF
TRBV30,CAQLRAGGQNEQFF
TRBV10-3,CAISPLSLNSPLHF
TRBV5-1,CASSSDRGDGYTF
TRBV5-5,CASSWQTGYEQYF
TRBV2,CASSAPGAYNEAFF
TRBV9,CASSSEYQETQYF
TRBV6-5,CASSCGPTGANVLTF
TRBV25-1,CASSESLSGANVLTF
TRBV10-3,CAISPGQGGYEQYF
TRBV5-5,CASSSPGQAYEQYF
TRBV6-5,CASSYGWGGQYEQYF
TRBV2,CASSEAFQIEAFF
TRBV6-6,CASSSRGANNEQFF
TRBV5-1,CASSPGQGDSPLHF
TRBV2,CASTLTGVGGYTF